Described below is a single T cell receptor beta chain sequence and its context. In germline, CDR1 is SGHKS, CDR2 YYEKEE (reference sequence). CDR3 length: 13 residues. With 1 base removed from V and 5 bases from J, the gap between germline ends came to 6 bases. The data stem from a study of T cell changes during pregnancy in multiple sclerosis. Measured with immunoSEQ multiplex PCR; TCRdb has only the in-frame clones, and not every one. The table includes about 69,000 clones, almost 95% detected once. The J gene is TRBJ2-2, the V gene TRBV5-5; D may be TRBD1 (5 bases). Here the sequenced sample was peripheral blood, taken in the third trimester of pregnancy. This TCR came from a female donor in good health, enrolled as a control in a pregnancy study. This CDR3 reads CASSLQGTGELFF. The CDR3 DNA reads TGTGCCAGCAGCTTGCAGGGAACCGGGGAGCTGTTTTTT.